This is a list of T cell receptor beta chains from one sample in a study of blood T cells in healthy people across ages. TCRdb re-derived calls from the 5' RACE reads in MiXCR, one entry per CDR3 protein. The data show more than 800,000 distinct CDR3 sequences, 40% to 55% seen once. Source material: blood. These TCRs come from a woman aged 60-75 years in good health. Both conserved end residues are part of each CDR3. Each record gives: CDR3 DNA, CDR3 protein, clone size, D gene, J gene, V gene. D genes are given only for firm matches. Clone size is stated in some rows and not others, as once, few, many or a class when expanded.

CDR3 DNA: TGTGCCAGCTCACCCCGGGATAGCGGGAGTTCTGACGAGCAGTACTTC
CDR3 protein: CASSPRDSGSSDEQYF
clone size: NA
D gene: TRBD2
J gene: TRBJ2-7
V gene: TRBV18

CDR3 DNA: TGCAGCGTTGAACGGGGCAGGGAGCCAAGGTATTTT
CDR3 protein: CSVERGREPRYF
clone size: NA
D gene: NA
J gene: TRBJ2-3
V gene: TRBV29-1

CDR3 DNA: TGTGCCAGCAGCCAAGAAGGTTTCAGGGGGATCGTGCAGTACTTC
CDR3 protein: CASSQEGFRGIVQYF
clone size: few
D gene: TRBD1
J gene: TRBJ2-7
V gene: TRBV3-1

CDR3 DNA: TGTGCCAGCAACAAAATAGGGACTAGCTGGTCCGAGCAGTACTTC
CDR3 protein: CASNKIGTSWSEQYF
clone size: NA
D gene: TRBD2
J gene: TRBJ2-7
V gene: TRBV6-1

CDR3 DNA: TGTGCCAGCTCATCACTAGCGGGAGGCTCCACAGATACGCAGTATTTT
CDR3 protein: CASSSLAGGSTDTQYF
clone size: NA
D gene: TRBD2
J gene: TRBJ2-3
V gene: TRBV18

CDR3 DNA: TGTGCCAGCAGTTTAAGTCAGGGATACAATGAGCAGTTCTTC
CDR3 protein: CASSLSQGYNEQFF
clone size: few
D gene: NA
J gene: TRBJ2-1
V gene: TRBV28

CDR3 DNA: TGTGCCAGCAGCCAAGTGACAGGGGGCACAGATACGCAGTATTTT
CDR3 protein: CASSQVTGGTDTQYF
clone size: many
D gene: TRBD1
J gene: TRBJ2-3
V gene: TRBV4-2

CDR3 DNA: TGTGCCAGCAGCTTAGGCCCTTTCGGGGGACGATCAGGCTCCTATAATTCACCCCTCCACTTT
CDR3 protein: CASSLGPFGGRSGSYNSPLHF
clone size: NA
D gene: NA
J gene: TRBJ1-6
V gene: TRBV7-3

CDR3 DNA: TGCAGTGCTAGCACCGGGACAGGGGGATTTCACGAGCAGTACTTC
CDR3 protein: CSASTGTGGFHEQYF
clone size: NA
D gene: TRBD1
J gene: TRBJ2-7
V gene: TRBV20-1

CDR3 DNA: TGTGCCAGCAGCTTACGGGAATCCTACGAGCAGTACTTC
CDR3 protein: CASSLRESYEQYF
clone size: NA
D gene: NA
J gene: TRBJ2-7
V gene: TRBV11-1

CDR3 DNA: TGTGCCAGCAGTTTGGCTCGACTCACCAACGAGGGGGAGCAGTACTTC
CDR3 protein: CASSLARLTNEGEQYF
clone size: few
D gene: NA
J gene: TRBJ2-7
V gene: TRBV12-3/TRBV12-4

CDR3 DNA: TGTGCCAGCAGTTTAGGGCTAGGGGGGGCGCGGGAAAAACTGTTTTTT
CDR3 protein: CASSLGLGGAREKLFF
clone size: NA
D gene: NA
J gene: TRBJ1-4
V gene: TRBV27

CDR3 DNA: TGTGCCAGCAGTCCGGGACTAACCACAGATACGCAGTATTTT
CDR3 protein: CASSPGLTTDTQYF
clone size: many
D gene: TRBD2
J gene: TRBJ2-3
V gene: TRBV27

CDR3 DNA: TGCGCCAGCAGCAGGATCTTAAGCACCGGGGAGCTGTTTTTT
CDR3 protein: CASSRILSTGELFF
clone size: few
D gene: NA
J gene: TRBJ2-2
V gene: TRBV5-1

CDR3 DNA: TGTGCCAGCAGCTTATTTGGGACAGGCCAAGGGGGGACTGAAGCTTTCTTT
CDR3 protein: CASSLFGTGQGGTEAFF
clone size: NA
D gene: TRBD1
J gene: TRBJ1-1
V gene: TRBV7-3

CDR3 DNA: TGCAGTGCCCTGGGACAGCCACACACAGATACGCAGTATTTT
CDR3 protein: CSALGQPHTDTQYF
clone size: few
D gene: TRBD1
J gene: TRBJ2-3
V gene: TRBV20-1

CDR3 DNA: TGCAGCGTTACTGCCGGGACCCCAGAGGTTGGCGCAGATACGCAGTATTTT
CDR3 protein: CSVTAGTPEVGADTQYF
clone size: few
D gene: NA
J gene: TRBJ2-3
V gene: TRBV29-1

CDR3 DNA: TGCAGTGCAAAGACTCAGAACTCGGGGATCTATGGCTACACCTTC
CDR3 protein: CSAKTQNSGIYGYTF
clone size: few
D gene: NA
J gene: TRBJ1-2
V gene: TRBV20-1

CDR3 DNA: TGCAGTGGCCCAGCGGGAGCAAGGTACGAGCAGTACTTC
CDR3 protein: CSGPAGARYEQYF
clone size: NA
D gene: TRBD2
J gene: TRBJ2-7
V gene: TRBV20-1

CDR3 DNA: TGCGCCAGCAGTGAGTCCGGGTTGGATACGCAGTATTTT
CDR3 protein: CASSESGLDTQYF
clone size: few
D gene: NA
J gene: TRBJ2-3
V gene: TRBV10-1

CDR3 DNA: TGTGCCAGCAGCAACAGGGTCGCAGGACAGCCCCAGCATTTT
CDR3 protein: CASSNRVAGQPQHF
clone size: few
D gene: NA
J gene: TRBJ1-5
V gene: TRBV6-2/TRBV6-3

CDR3 DNA: TGTGCCAGCAGCCCCGGGAGGATCAACGAGCAGTACTTC
CDR3 protein: CASSPGRINEQYF
clone size: few
D gene: TRBD2
J gene: TRBJ2-7
V gene: TRBV16

CDR3 DNA: TGCAGCGTTCCTCTCGGGGCTGGGGCCAACGTCCTGACTTTC
CDR3 protein: CSVPLGAGANVLTF
clone size: few
D gene: NA
J gene: TRBJ2-6
V gene: TRBV29-1

CDR3 DNA: TGTGCCTGGAGTCCGACAGATACGCAGTATTTT
CDR3 protein: CAWSPTDTQYF
clone size: NA
D gene: NA
J gene: TRBJ2-3
V gene: TRBV30

CDR3 DNA: TGTGCCAGCACTCAAAGGAGGGGTGCTGGTTTGGGTCGAGATACGCAGTATTTT
CDR3 protein: CASTQRRGAGLGRDTQYF
clone size: NA
D gene: NA
J gene: TRBJ2-3
V gene: TRBV27